This T cell receptor beta chain was sequenced during a study of cytomegalovirus exposure and HLA in healthy donors. The wider study: Later, an analysis reported that the 120 or so validation repertoires had used the same platform as the roughly 720 first-cohort repertoires. Study results and limitations: In the 120 or so validation repertoires, more than 85% of cluster scores exceeded 0, per a later analysis.

This CDR3 is built from 15 residues. Trimming pared 2 bases from V and 10 bases from J, leaving 15 bases between. CDR1 and CDR2 (germline): MDHEN, SYDVKM. TCRdb's copy holds only in-frame clones and misses some; the assay was immunoSEQ multiplex PCR. The data hold a few hundred thousand clones, with nearly 90% observed a single time. Comment on this clone: What it binds is unknown.

This clonotype was sampled from a woman under 30 in good health and CMV-seronegative. The V call is TRBV28, the J call TRBJ1-6; D might be TRBD1 (6 bases). Specimen: PBMCs. The CDR3 coding sequence is TGTGCCAGCAGTTTAGATAGAGGGGGAAACTCACCCCTCCACTTT. This encodes CASSLDRGGNSPLHF. The whole variable domain, remainder taken from reference TRBV28 and TRBJ1-6, is DVKVTQSSRYLVKRTGEKVFLECVQDMDHENMFWYRQDPGLGLRLIYFSYDVKMKEKGDIPEGYSVSREKKERFSLILESASTNQTSMYLCASSLDRGGNSPLHFGNGTRLTVT.